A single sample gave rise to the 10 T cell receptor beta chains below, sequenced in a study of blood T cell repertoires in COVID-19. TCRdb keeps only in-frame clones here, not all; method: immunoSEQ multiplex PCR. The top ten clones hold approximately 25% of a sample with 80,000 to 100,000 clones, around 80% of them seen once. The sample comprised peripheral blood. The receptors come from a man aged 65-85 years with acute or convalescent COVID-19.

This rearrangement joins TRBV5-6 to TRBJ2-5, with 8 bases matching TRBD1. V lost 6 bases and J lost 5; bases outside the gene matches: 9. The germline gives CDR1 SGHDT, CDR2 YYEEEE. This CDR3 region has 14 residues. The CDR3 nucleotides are TGTGCCAGCATCAAGCAGGGGGCAGGGGAGACCCAGTACTTC. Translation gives CASIKQGAGETQYF.

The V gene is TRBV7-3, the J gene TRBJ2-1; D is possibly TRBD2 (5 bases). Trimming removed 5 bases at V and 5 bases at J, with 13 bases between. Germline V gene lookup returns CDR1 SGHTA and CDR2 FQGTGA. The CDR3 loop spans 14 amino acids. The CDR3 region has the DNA TGTGCCAGCAGCCCTTCCTCGGGAAACAATGAGCAGTTCTTC. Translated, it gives CASSPSSGNNEQFF.

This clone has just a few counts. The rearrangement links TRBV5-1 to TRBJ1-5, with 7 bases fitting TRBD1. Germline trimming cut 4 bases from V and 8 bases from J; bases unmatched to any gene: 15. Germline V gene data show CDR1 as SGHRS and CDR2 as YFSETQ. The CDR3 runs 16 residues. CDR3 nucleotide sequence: TGCGCCAGCAGCCACGGGACAGCTGGGGGCTCGGAGCCCCAGCATTTT. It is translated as CASSHGTAGGSEPQHF.

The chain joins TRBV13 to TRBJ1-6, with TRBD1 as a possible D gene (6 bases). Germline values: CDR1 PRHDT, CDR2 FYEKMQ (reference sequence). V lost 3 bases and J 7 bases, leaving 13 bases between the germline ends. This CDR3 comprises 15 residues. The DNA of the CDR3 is TGTGCCAGCAGCTTGGGGGACATGGGGAATTCACCCCTCCACTTT. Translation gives CASSLGDMGNSPLHF.

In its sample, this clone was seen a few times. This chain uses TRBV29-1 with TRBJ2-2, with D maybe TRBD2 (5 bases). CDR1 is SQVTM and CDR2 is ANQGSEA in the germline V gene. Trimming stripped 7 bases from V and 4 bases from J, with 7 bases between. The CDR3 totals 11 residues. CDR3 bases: TGCAGCGCAGGAGGCACCGGGGAGCTGTTTTTT. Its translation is CSAGGTGELFF.

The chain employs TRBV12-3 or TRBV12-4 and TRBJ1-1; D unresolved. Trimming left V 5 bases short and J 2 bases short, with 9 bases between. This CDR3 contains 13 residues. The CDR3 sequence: CASSNQINTEAFF. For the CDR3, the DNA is TGTGCCAGCAGTAATCAGATAAACACTGAAGCTTTCTTT.

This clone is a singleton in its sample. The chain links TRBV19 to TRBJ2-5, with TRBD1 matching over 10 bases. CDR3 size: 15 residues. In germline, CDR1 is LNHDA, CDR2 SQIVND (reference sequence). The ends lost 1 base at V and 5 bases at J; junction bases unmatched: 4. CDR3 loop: CASSIVTGGLETQYF. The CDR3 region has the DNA TGTGCCAGTAGTATAGTGACAGGGGGCTTGGAGACCCAGTACTTC.

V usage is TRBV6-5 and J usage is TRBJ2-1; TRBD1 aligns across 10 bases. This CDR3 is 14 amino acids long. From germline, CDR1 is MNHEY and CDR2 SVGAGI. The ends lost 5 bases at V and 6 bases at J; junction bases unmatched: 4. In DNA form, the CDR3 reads TGTGCCAGCAGTCAGGACAGGGGGGGCAATGAGCAGTTCTTC. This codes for CASSQDRGGNEQFF.

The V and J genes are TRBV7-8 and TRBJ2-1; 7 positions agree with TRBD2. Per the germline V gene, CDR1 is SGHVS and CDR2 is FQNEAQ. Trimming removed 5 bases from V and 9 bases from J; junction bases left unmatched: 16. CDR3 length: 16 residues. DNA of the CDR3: TGTGCCAGCAGCGCCCCGGGGGGACTTGGCGGGGGTGAGCAGTTCTTC. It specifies CASSAPGGLGGGEQFF.

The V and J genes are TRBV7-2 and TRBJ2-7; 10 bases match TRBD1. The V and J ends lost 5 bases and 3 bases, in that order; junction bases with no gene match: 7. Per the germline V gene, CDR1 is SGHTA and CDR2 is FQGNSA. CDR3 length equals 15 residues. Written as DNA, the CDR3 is TGTGCCAGCAGCCCGGGGACAGGGGAGATCTACGAGCAGTACTTC. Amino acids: CASSPGTGEIYEQYF.